This is a list of T cell receptor beta chains from one sample in a study of T cell responses to AZD1222 COVID-19 vaccine. Some clones are missing from TCRdb's copy, which holds only in-frame ones; the method was immunoSEQ multiplex PCR. The data show about 110,000 clones, 81% seen once. The sample here was peripheral blood, taken on day 0 of AZD1222 vaccination. Receptor source: an adult in good health. Each CDR3 is given with its conserved first and last residue. The order of the fields is V gene, J gene, clone size, D gene, CDR3 protein, CDR3 DNA. The D gene is left open where the match is weak. A row's size may be missing; if present it is once, few, many or a size class.

v_gene: TRBV20-1; j_gene: TRBJ1-4; abundance: .; d_gene: .; CDR3aa: CSAMSGRLLFF; CDR3nt: TGCAGTGCTATGTCGGGAAGATTACTGTTTTTT
v_gene: TRBV5-1; j_gene: TRBJ2-1; abundance: .; d_gene: TRBD2; CDR3aa: CASSLGTSNNEQFF; CDR3nt: TGCGCCAGCAGCTTGGGGACTAGCAACAATGAGCAGTTCTTC
v_gene: TRBV5-4; j_gene: TRBJ2-6; abundance: .; d_gene: .; CDR3aa: CASSFRVGRDPSGANVLTF; CDR3nt: TGTGCCAGCAGCTTTCGGGTTGGCAGGGACCCCTCTGGGGCCAACGTCCTGACTTTC
v_gene: TRBV5-1; j_gene: TRBJ2-3; abundance: once; d_gene: TRBD2; CDR3aa: CASSSGTRLSTDTQYF; CDR3nt: TGCGCCAGCAGCTCGGGGACTAGATTAAGCACAGATACGCAGTATTTT
v_gene: TRBV18; j_gene: TRBJ1-2; abundance: .; d_gene: .; CDR3aa: CASSPEAELYGYTF; CDR3nt: TGTGCCAGCTCACCTGAGGCGGAACTATATGGCTACACCTTC
v_gene: TRBV3-1/TRBV3-2; j_gene: TRBJ1-1; abundance: few; d_gene: TRBD1; CDR3aa: CASSPQGQGVGTEAFF; CDR3nt: TGTGCCAGCAGCCCGCAGGGACAGGGGGTTGGCACTGAAGCTTTCTTT
v_gene: TRBV18; j_gene: TRBJ1-2; abundance: .; d_gene: .; CDR3aa: CASSPTGLANYGYTF; CDR3nt: TGTGCCAGCTCACCAACAGGATTAGCTAACTATGGCTACACCTTC
v_gene: TRBV21-1; j_gene: TRBJ1-5; abundance: few; d_gene: .; CDR3aa: CASSKNPGHLGNQPQHF; CDR3nt: TGTGCCAGCAGCAAAAATCCGGGACATCTGGGCAATCAGCCCCAGCATTTT
v_gene: TRBV5-1; j_gene: TRBJ1-5; abundance: .; d_gene: .; CDR3aa: CASSLGTGGGGQPQHF; CDR3nt: TGCGCCAGCAGCTTGGGAACGGGGGGGGGCGGTCAGCCCCAGCATTTT
v_gene: TRBV18; j_gene: TRBJ1-5; abundance: .; d_gene: .; CDR3aa: CASSLVDNQPQHF; CDR3nt: TGTGCCAGCTCACTTGTGGACAATCAGCCCCAGCATTTT
v_gene: TRBV18; j_gene: TRBJ1-5; abundance: .; d_gene: TRBD1; CDR3aa: CASSPGQNQPQHF; CDR3nt: TGTGCCAGCTCCCCGGGACAGAATCAGCCCCAGCATTTT
v_gene: TRBV15; j_gene: TRBJ1-3; abundance: .; d_gene: TRBD1; CDR3aa: CATSKTGIENTIYF; CDR3nt: TGTGCCACCAGCAAGACAGGGATCGAAAACACCATATATTTT
v_gene: TRBV19; j_gene: TRBJ1-1; abundance: once; d_gene: .; CDR3aa: CARRTGNTEAFF; CDR3nt: TGTGCCAGGCGGACTGGGAACACTGAAGCTTTCTTT
v_gene: TRBV19; j_gene: TRBJ1-2; abundance: .; d_gene: .; CDR3aa: CASSMAGTGGYGYTF; CDR3nt: TGTGCCAGTAGTATGGCAGGGACGGGGGGCTATGGCTACACCTTC
v_gene: TRBV7-2; j_gene: TRBJ2-7; abundance: .; d_gene: TRBD1; CDR3aa: CASRTGQGSYEQYF; CDR3nt: TGTGCCAGCCGGACAGGACAGGGGTCCTACGAGCAGTACTTC
v_gene: TRBV7-9; j_gene: TRBJ1-2; abundance: .; d_gene: .; CDR3aa: CASSLGQGKAVETF; CDR3nt: TGTGCCAGCAGCTTAGGGCAAGGAAAGGCGGTGGAAACCTTC
v_gene: TRBV7-8; j_gene: TRBJ1-2; abundance: few; d_gene: .; CDR3aa: CASSLGGPGNYGYTF; CDR3nt: TGTGCCAGCAGCTTAGGAGGTCCGGGGAACTATGGCTACACCTTC
v_gene: TRBV30; j_gene: TRBJ1-1; abundance: .; d_gene: .; CDR3aa: CAWSVGVSTEAFF; CDR3nt: TGTGCCTGGAGTGTTGGAGTAAGCACTGAAGCTTTCTTT
v_gene: TRBV19; j_gene: TRBJ1-5; abundance: .; d_gene: .; CDR3aa: CASSIVGTASNQPQHF; CDR3nt: TGTGCCAGTAGTATAGTGGGGACGGCGAGCAATCAGCCCCAGCATTTT
v_gene: TRBV10-1; j_gene: TRBJ1-1; abundance: few; d_gene: TRBD1; CDR3aa: CASSEPGQGSFSTEAFF; CDR3nt: TGCGCCAGCAGTGAGCCCGGACAGGGGAGTTTTTCAACTGAAGCTTTCTTT
v_gene: TRBV2; j_gene: TRBJ1-3; abundance: .; d_gene: .; CDR3aa: CASSGMGVHSGNTIYF; CDR3nt: TGTGCCAGCAGTGGCATGGGGGTCCATTCCGGAAACACCATATATTTT
v_gene: TRBV5-1; j_gene: TRBJ1-5; abundance: .; d_gene: TRBD1; CDR3aa: CASSKTGGNQPQHF; CDR3nt: TGCGCCAGCAGTAAGACAGGGGGCAATCAGCCCCAGCATTTT
v_gene: TRBV5-1; j_gene: TRBJ2-6; abundance: .; d_gene: .; CDR3aa: CASSLPSLSGANVLTF; CDR3nt: TGCGCCAGCAGCTTGCCCAGCCTCTCTGGGGCCAACGTCCTGACTTTC
v_gene: TRBV7-2; j_gene: TRBJ2-3; abundance: .; d_gene: TRBD2; CDR3aa: CASSLGLTGGQDTQYF; CDR3nt: TGTGCCAGCAGCCTCGGACTGACGGGGGGGCAAGATACGCAGTATTTT
v_gene: TRBV11-2; j_gene: TRBJ1-2; abundance: .; d_gene: .; CDR3aa: CASSPEPTDLYGYTF; CDR3nt: TGTGCCAGCAGCCCGGAACCGACAGACCTCTATGGCTACACCTTC
v_gene: TRBV21-1; j_gene: TRBJ1-4; abundance: .; d_gene: .; CDR3aa: CAPGGGGRGEKLFF; CDR3nt: TGTGCCCCAGGCGGGGGCGGCCGCGGTGAAAAACTGTTTTTT
v_gene: TRBV12-3/TRBV12-4; j_gene: TRBJ1-2; abundance: .; d_gene: .; CDR3aa: CAIPGPNYGYTF; CDR3nt: TGTGCCATTCCGGGACCCAACTATGGCTACACCTTC
v_gene: TRBV5-1; j_gene: TRBJ1-2; abundance: .; d_gene: .; CDR3aa: CASSFTNYGYTF; CDR3nt: TGCGCCAGCAGCTTCACTAACTATGGCTACACCTTC
v_gene: TRBV7-6; j_gene: TRBJ2-3; abundance: once; d_gene: TRBD2; CDR3aa: CASSESPSGGAGDTQYF; CDR3nt: TGTGCCAGCAGCGAATCTCCTAGCGGGGGGGCCGGGGATACGCAGTATTTT
v_gene: TRBV7-2; j_gene: TRBJ1-5; abundance: few; d_gene: TRBD1; CDR3aa: CASSSGDRVLQPQHF; CDR3nt: TGTGCCAGCAGCTCTGGGGACAGGGTATTACAGCCCCAGCATTTT
v_gene: TRBV6-5; j_gene: TRBJ2-5; abundance: .; d_gene: .; CDR3aa: CASSPEGGAETQYF; CDR3nt: TGTGCCAGCAGCCCAGAGGGGGGAGCAGAGACCCAGTACTTC
v_gene: TRBV18; j_gene: TRBJ1-5; abundance: .; d_gene: TRBD1; CDR3aa: CASSPPSGQGGNQPQHF; CDR3nt: TGTGCCAGCTCACCACCGTCCGGGCAGGGGGGCAATCAGCCCCAGCATTTT
v_gene: TRBV6-2/TRBV6-3; j_gene: TRBJ2-1; abundance: .; d_gene: TRBD2; CDR3aa: CASSRLRPTSGRNNEQFF; CDR3nt: TGTGCCAGCAGCCGCCTCCGCCCGACTAGCGGACGAAACAATGAGCAGTTCTTC
v_gene: TRBV6-2/TRBV6-3; j_gene: TRBJ2-7; abundance: .; d_gene: .; CDR3aa: CASSYHVNYEQYF; CDR3nt: TGTGCCAGCAGTTACCATGTTAACTACGAGCAGTACTTC
v_gene: TRBV10-2; j_gene: TRBJ2-3; abundance: .; d_gene: TRBD2; CDR3aa: CASSGGAGVRTDTQYF; CDR3nt: TGCGCCAGCAGTGGGGGAGCGGGGGTGAGAACAGATACGCAGTATTTT
v_gene: TRBV28; j_gene: TRBJ1-1; abundance: .; d_gene: .; CDR3aa: CASRAGMNTEAFF; CDR3nt: TGTGCCAGCCGGGCGGGAATGAACACTGAAGCTTTCTTT
v_gene: TRBV18; j_gene: TRBJ2-3; abundance: .; d_gene: TRBD2; CDR3aa: CASSRLAGGEDTQYF; CDR3nt: TGTGCCAGCTCACGGTTAGCGGGGGGCGAGGATACGCAGTATTTT
v_gene: TRBV5-1; j_gene: TRBJ2-2; abundance: .; d_gene: TRBD2; CDR3aa: CASSLDGGGAGELFF; CDR3nt: TGCGCCAGCAGCTTGGATGGCGGGGGGGCCGGGGAGCTGTTTTTT
v_gene: TRBV3-1/TRBV3-2; j_gene: TRBJ2-7; abundance: .; d_gene: TRBD2; CDR3aa: CASSQVGTGGKGDEQYF; CDR3nt: TGTGCCAGCAGCCAAGTGGGGACGGGAGGCAAAGGTGACGAGCAGTACTTC
v_gene: TRBV6-5; j_gene: TRBJ2-3; abundance: .; d_gene: .; CDR3aa: CASSYFGGTQYF; CDR3nt: TGTGCCAGCAGTTACTTTGGGGGTACGCAGTATTTT
v_gene: TRBV6-2/TRBV6-3; j_gene: TRBJ2-5; abundance: .; d_gene: .; CDR3aa: CASSTGQETQYF; CDR3nt: TGTGCCAGCAGTACAGGGCAAGAGACCCAGTACTTC
v_gene: TRBV19; j_gene: TRBJ1-2; abundance: .; d_gene: .; CDR3aa: CASSKGLQSYGYTF; CDR3nt: TGTGCCAGTAGTAAGGGACTCCAGTCCTATGGCTACACCTTC
v_gene: TRBV7-3; j_gene: TRBJ2-4; abundance: .; d_gene: TRBD1; CDR3aa: CASSATGADIQYF; CDR3nt: TGTGCCAGCAGCGCGACAGGGGCGGACATTCAGTACTTC
v_gene: TRBV7-9; j_gene: TRBJ2-3; abundance: once; d_gene: TRBD2; CDR3aa: CASSWLTSGRDTQYF; CDR3nt: TGTGCCAGCAGTTGGCTGACTAGCGGGCGTGATACGCAGTATTTT
v_gene: TRBV19; j_gene: TRBJ2-2; abundance: .; d_gene: .; CDR3aa: CASRGRTNTGELFF; CDR3nt: TGTGCCAGTAGGGGACGCACGAACACCGGGGAGCTGTTTTTT
v_gene: TRBV28; j_gene: TRBJ1-5; abundance: .; d_gene: TRBD1; CDR3aa: CASSLGGGQGTSQPQHF; CDR3nt: TGTGCCAGCAGTTTAGGCGGAGGACAGGGGACATCTCAGCCCCAGCATTTT
v_gene: TRBV5-1; j_gene: TRBJ1-6; abundance: .; d_gene: .; CDR3aa: CASSLDEGGMALHF; CDR3nt: TGCGCCAGCAGCTTGGACGAGGGAGGGATGGCCCTCCACTTT
v_gene: TRBV9; j_gene: TRBJ1-2; abundance: .; d_gene: .; CDR3aa: CASSTRAAMGRHGYTF; CDR3nt: TGTGCCAGCAGCACCCGGGCCGCAATGGGGCGGCATGGCTACACCTTC
v_gene: TRBV3-1/TRBV3-2; j_gene: TRBJ2-7; abundance: .; d_gene: .; CDR3aa: CASSLGTLSSYEQYF; CDR3nt: TGTGCCAGCAGCCTCGGGACGCTGAGCTCCTACGAGCAGTACTTC
v_gene: TRBV7-2; j_gene: TRBJ2-7; abundance: .; d_gene: .; CDR3aa: CASSSFLTDRSYEQYF; CDR3nt: TGTGCCAGCAGCTCCTTCCTGACAGATCGATCCTACGAGCAGTACTTC
v_gene: TRBV10-2; j_gene: TRBJ2-1; abundance: .; d_gene: .; CDR3aa: CAGASGGGRYNEQFF; CDR3nt: TGCGCCGGCGCTAGCGGAGGGGGGAGGTACAATGAGCAGTTCTTC
v_gene: TRBV9; j_gene: TRBJ2-1; abundance: .; d_gene: TRBD1; CDR3aa: CASSLGQDPSYNEQFF; CDR3nt: TGTGCCAGCAGCTTAGGACAGGACCCCTCCTACAATGAGCAGTTCTTC
v_gene: TRBV28; j_gene: TRBJ2-3; abundance: .; d_gene: TRBD2; CDR3aa: CASSSATSGGAADTQYF; CDR3nt: TGTGCCAGCAGTTCCGCAACTAGCGGGGGGGCCGCAGATACGCAGTATTTT
v_gene: TRBV6-5; j_gene: TRBJ2-5; abundance: .; d_gene: TRBD1; CDR3aa: CASTPGQGSGTQYF; CDR3nt: TGTGCCAGCACCCCCGGACAGGGATCGGGGACCCAGTACTTC
v_gene: TRBV12-3/TRBV12-4; j_gene: TRBJ1-2; abundance: few; d_gene: TRBD1; CDR3aa: CASSFGTGGFHTF; CDR3nt: TGTGCCAGCAGTTTTGGGACAGGGGGCTTTCACACCTTC